What follows describes a single T cell receptor beta chain. The target antigen is unknown. The germline CDR1 and CDR2 sequences are MGHRA and YSYEKL. The V and J ends lost 0 bases and 7 bases respectively, with 16 bases between them. The CDR3 spans 16 residues. The data were taken from a study of T cell responses to AZD1222 COVID-19 vaccine. Study results and caveats: A reported finding is that nearly half of spike-specific TCRs target unmutated variant regions. Only six AZD1222 recipients tested seropositive at baseline.

Sequencing used immunoSEQ multiplex PCR; TCRdb keeps in-frame clones, though not all of them. The sample gives approximately 60,000 clones, approximately 82% of which show up once; around 20% is in the top ten. The input for sequencing was peripheral blood, taken on day 0 of AZD1222 vaccination. J is TRBJ1-5 and V is TRBV4-1, with D perhaps TRBD1 (6 bases). This sequence was found in an adult in good health. The CDR3, as DNA: TGCGCCAGCAGCCAAGAAGGAGGGGGGGCCGGACAGCCCCAGCATTTT. Translating gives CASSQEGGGAGQPQHF.